Presented here are 11 T cell receptor beta chains from one specimen sequenced in a study of blood T cell repertoires in COVID-19. The data were produced by immunoSEQ multiplex PCR, yet TCRdb's version contains in-frame clones alone and is incomplete. This sample has 320,000 or so clones, with more than 75% found just once. Sequences were obtained from PBMCs or T cells enriched from blood (not recorded which). The receptors here all came from a woman under 40 who had recovered from COVID-19.

The chain has TRBV7-2 and TRBJ1-2, with 7 nucleotides matching TRBD1. The V and J ends lost 1 base and 0 bases, in that order; junction bases with no gene match: 8. Germline V gives CDR1 SGHTA, CDR2 FQGNSA. CDR3 length equals 17 residues. Written as DNA, the CDR3 is TGTGCCAGCAGCTTAGTGGGACAGCTATTAGCTAACTATGGCTACACCTTC. Protein: CASSLVGQLLANYGYTF.

In regard to this clone: Other DNA sequences in this specimen translate into the identical CDR3. This rearrangement joins TRBV6-5 to TRBJ1-2, with no clear D. The CDR3 length is 13 residues. V was shortened by 2 bases and J by 6 bases, with 10 bases between the two germline ends. Germline V gene sequence: CDR1 MNHEY, CDR2 SVGAGI. CDR3 in DNA: TGTGCCAGCAGTTACGGGTCTAGGAATGGCTACACCTTC. Protein product: CASSYGSRNGYTF.

This clone was detected a few times. The CDR3 here is CASSRTGYSSYEQYF. In nucleotides, the CDR3 is TGTGCCAGCAGCCGTACAGGCTATAGCTCCTACGAGCAGTACTTC. V gene TRBV9 combines with J gene TRBJ2-7; TRBD1 might be the D (5 bases). Trimming took off 4 bases at V and 0 bases at J, with 14 bases between the two ends. Germline lookup yields CDR1 SGDLS and CDR2 YYNGEE. The CDR3 consists of 15 residues.

The rearrangement joins TRBV11-2 to TRBJ2-2; 12 bases align to TRBD1. Germline V gives CDR1 SGHAT, CDR2 FQNNGV. The junction had 4 bases not matched to a gene; V was cut back by 5 bases and J by 3 bases. This CDR3 is 16 amino acids long. The CDR3 DNA follows: TGTGCCAGCAGCCCCGGGACAGGGGGCTACACCGGGGAGCTGTTTTTT. It specifies CASSPGTGGYTGELFF.

CDR3 DNA sequence: TGTGCCAGCTCACAGGAGCAGGCCAACGTCCTGACTTTC. Translated: CASSQEQANVLTF. The chain couples TRBV18 to TRBJ2-6; no definite D call. From germline, CDR1 is KGHSH and CDR2 LQKENI. CDR3 length: 13 amino acids. Trimming left V 4 bases short and J 6 bases short, with 7 bases between.

The chain is built from TRBV28 and TRBJ1-3; no reliable D call. This CDR3 spans 16 amino acids. Trimming removed 2 bases at V and 6 bases at J, with 17 bases between. Germline CDR1 reads MDHEN; CDR2 reads SYDVKM. CDR3 protein: CASSLSLLGRLNTIYF. The CDR3 nucleotides are TGTGCCAGCAGTTTAAGTTTGCTCGGCAGGTTAAACACCATATATTTT.

The J gene is TRBJ2-5, the V gene TRBV14, with 10 bases that match TRBD2. This CDR3 spans 19 amino acids. V lost 0 bases, J lost 3 bases, and 13 bases stayed unmatched. Germline CDR1 and CDR2: SGHDN and FVKESK. CDR3 coding DNA: TGTGCCAGCAGCCAAGATCTAGCGGGGGCATCCGGCAAGGAAGAGACCCAGTACTTC. Amino acid sequence: CASSQDLAGASGKEETQYF.

The chain couples TRBV28 to TRBJ1-2; D is ambiguous. The CDR3 runs 13 residues. CDR1 MDHEN and CDR2 SYDVKM come from the germline V gene. V was cut by 6 bases and J by 2 bases, with 10 bases left in between. The CDR3 spells CASRASANYGYTF. The CDR3 DNA is TGTGCCAGCAGGGCCTCAGCGAACTATGGCTACACCTTC.

Written as DNA, the CDR3 is TGTGCCAGCAGCGGGGGTAATCAGCCCCAGCATTTT. Its translation: CASSGGNQPQHF. The rearrangement uses TRBV2 and TRBJ1-5; D might be TRBD1 (5 bases). The V gene's germline CDR1 is SNHLY and CDR2 FYNNEI. This CDR3 region has 12 residues. V lost 6 bases, J lost 4 bases, and 7 bases lay in between.

This clone appeared a few times. The chain combines TRBV18 with TRBJ2-1, with 7 positions matching TRBD1. The CDR3 totals 17 residues. J lost 6 bases, V lost 1 base, and 12 bases had no gene match. In germline, CDR1 is KGHSH, CDR2 LQKENI. The CDR3 nucleotides read TGTGCCAGCTCACCACGGATACAGGGGAGTCCGGGCAATGAGCAGTTCTTC. Translating it yields CASSPRIQGSPGNEQFF.

The rearrangement joins TRBV29-1 to TRBJ1-3, with D hard to call. Germline V gene data show CDR1 as SQVTM and CDR2 as ANQGSEA. V was cut by 0 bases and J by 3 bases, with 15 bases left in between. The CDR3 runs 16 residues. Written as DNA, the CDR3 is TGCAGCGTTGAAGATCCGAGGTTGCCCGGTGGAAACACCATATATTTT. It translates to CSVEDPRLPGGNTIYF. The variable domain in full, with the rest retrieved from reference TRBV29-1 and TRBJ1-3, is SAVISQKPSRDICQRGTSLTIQCQVDSQVTMMFWYRQQPGQSLTLIATANQGSEATYESGFVIDKFPISRPNLTFSTLTVSNMSPEDSSIYLCSVEDPRLPGGNTIYFGEGSWLTVV.